Following are 7 T cell receptor beta chains from one sample sequenced in a study of breast tumors, draining lymph nodes, adjacent tissues. Using its own MiXCR run on the multiplex PCR reads, TCRdb lists one record per CDR3 protein. The repertoire includes around 100,000 distinct CDR3 sequences, 21% of them detected once, and roughly 1.2% sits in the top ten. Samples came from axillary lymph nodes draining the breast cancer. The sample taken for sequencing was axillary lymph node tissue. These receptors all come from a female donor with breast cancer. Some clones in this sample may be carry-over from other donors' samples.

The chain joins TRBV30 to TRBJ2-7, with 8 bases identical to TRBD2. From germline, CDR1 is GTSNPN and CDR2 SVGIG (reference sequence). V shed 4 bases and J 4 bases; nucleotides not matched to a gene: 12. This CDR3 has 15 residues. This CDR3 reads CAWTPSGLFGYEQYF. CDR3 sequence (DNA): TGTGCCTGGACACCTAGCGGGTTGTTTGGGTACGAGCAGTACTTC.

The chain recombines TRBV24-1 with TRBJ2-1, with 13 bases matching TRBD2. The CDR3 covers 15 residues. CDR1 is KGHDR and CDR2 is SFDVKD in the germline V gene. Unmatched junction bases numbered 3, after V lost 3 bases and J lost 8 bases. The CDR3 sequence is CATSDHTSGRDEQFF. The CDR3, as DNA: TGTGCCACCAGTGATCATACTAGCGGGAGGGATGAGCAGTTCTTC.

This clonotype showed up just once. A much larger clone lies one base from this, so it may be a read error. V gene TRBV19 combines with J gene TRBJ1-5; D gene ambiguous. Germline V CDR1 and CDR2: LNHDA, SQIVND (reference sequence). The CDR3 runs to 15 residues. The CDR3 region has the DNA TGTGCCAGCCGTTTTGGGCCTGATAGCAATCAGCTCCAGCATTTT. Its protein is CASRFGPDSNQLQHF.

This clonotype was picked up many times. The genes are TRBV6-1 and TRBJ2-7; 10 nucleotides match TRBD2. CDR1 is MNHNS, CDR2 SASEGT, per germline. The CDR3 covers 15 residues. The V segment lost 6 bases and the J segment 2 bases; nucleotides outside the gene matches: 7. Here the CDR3 DNA reads TGTGCCAGCAGGTTAGCGGGAGGACAAGCCTACGAGCAGTACTTC. Its translation is CASRLAGGQAYEQYF.

This clonotype has ten or more counts. DNA for the CDR3: TGCAGCGTTGGGGGGGACGGCAATCAGCCCCAGCATTTT. Translated: CSVGGDGNQPQHF. This chain uses TRBV29-1 with TRBJ1-5; D might be TRBD1 (5 bases). V dropped 4 bases and J dropped 2 bases, with 9 bases sitting between them. Germline loops: CDR1 SQVTM, CDR2 ANQGSEA. The CDR3 has 13 residues.

In this sample, this clonotype turned up many times. This sequence joins TRBV6-1 and TRBJ1-5, with D tentatively TRBD1 (6 bases). The CDR3 contains 13 residues. Germline-derived CDR1 and CDR2 are MNHNS and SASEGT. Trimming removed 4 bases at V and 9 bases at J, with 13 bases between. The CDR3 loop reads CASSVQGGGPQHF. CDR3 in DNA: TGTGCCAGCAGTGTACAGGGCGGGGGGCCCCAGCATTTT.

There are many counts of this clonotype. This rearrangement joins TRBV7-9 to TRBJ2-2; D may be TRBD1 (6 bases). Trimming left V 4 bases short and J 1 base short, with 10 bases between. The CDR3 has 15 residues. Germline V gene data show CDR1 as SEHNR and CDR2 as FQNEAQ (reference sequence). In nucleotides, the CDR3 is TGTGCCAGCAGCTCCGGGACACAGAACACCGGGGAGCTGTTTTTT. Protein product: CASSSGTQNTGELFF.